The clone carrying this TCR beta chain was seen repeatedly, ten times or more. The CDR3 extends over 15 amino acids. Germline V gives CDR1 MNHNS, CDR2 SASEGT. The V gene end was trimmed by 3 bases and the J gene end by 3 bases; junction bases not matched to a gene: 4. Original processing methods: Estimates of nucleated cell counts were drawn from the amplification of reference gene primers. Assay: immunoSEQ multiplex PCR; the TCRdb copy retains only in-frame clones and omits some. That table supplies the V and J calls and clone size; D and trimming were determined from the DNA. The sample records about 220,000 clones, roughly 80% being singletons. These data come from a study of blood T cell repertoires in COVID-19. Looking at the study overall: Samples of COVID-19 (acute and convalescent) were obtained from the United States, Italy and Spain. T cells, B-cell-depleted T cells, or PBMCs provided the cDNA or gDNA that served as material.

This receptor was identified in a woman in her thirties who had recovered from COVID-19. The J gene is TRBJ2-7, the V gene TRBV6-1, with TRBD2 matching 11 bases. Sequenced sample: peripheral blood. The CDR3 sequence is CASSETSGIFYEQYF. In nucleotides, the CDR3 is TGTGCCAGCAGTGAGACTAGCGGGATATTCTACGAGCAGTACTTC.